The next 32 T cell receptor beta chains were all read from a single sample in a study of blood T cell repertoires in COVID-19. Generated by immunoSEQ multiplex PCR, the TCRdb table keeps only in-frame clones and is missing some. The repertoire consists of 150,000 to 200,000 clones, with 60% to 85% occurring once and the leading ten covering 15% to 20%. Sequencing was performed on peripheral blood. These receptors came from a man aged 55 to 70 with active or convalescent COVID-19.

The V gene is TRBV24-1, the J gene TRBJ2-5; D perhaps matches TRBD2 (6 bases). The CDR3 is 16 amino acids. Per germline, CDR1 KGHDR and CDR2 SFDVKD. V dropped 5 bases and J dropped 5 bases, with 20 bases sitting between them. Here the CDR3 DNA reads TGTGCCACCAGTGCAGCGGCGGGGATTTCTGGTGAGACCCAGTACTTC. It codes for CATSAAAGISGETQYF.

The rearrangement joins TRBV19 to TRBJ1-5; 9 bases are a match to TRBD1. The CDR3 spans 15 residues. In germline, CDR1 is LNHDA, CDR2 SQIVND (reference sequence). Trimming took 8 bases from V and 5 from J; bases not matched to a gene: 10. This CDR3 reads CASRKQGAIDQPQHF. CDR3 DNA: TGTGCCAGTCGGAAACAGGGGGCTATTGATCAGCCCCAGCATTTT.

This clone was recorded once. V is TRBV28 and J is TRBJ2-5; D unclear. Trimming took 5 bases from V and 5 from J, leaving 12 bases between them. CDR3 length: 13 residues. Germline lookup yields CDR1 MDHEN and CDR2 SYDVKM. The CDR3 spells CASSAPVVETQYF. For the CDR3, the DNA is TGTGCCAGCAGTGCGCCGGTTGTGGAGACCCAGTACTTC. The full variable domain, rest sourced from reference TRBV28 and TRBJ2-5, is DVKVTQSSRYLVKRTGEKVFLECVQDMDHENMFWYRQDPGLGLRLIYFSYDVKMKEKGDIPEGYSVSREKKERFSLILESASTNQTSMYLCASSAPVVETQYFGPGTRLLVL.

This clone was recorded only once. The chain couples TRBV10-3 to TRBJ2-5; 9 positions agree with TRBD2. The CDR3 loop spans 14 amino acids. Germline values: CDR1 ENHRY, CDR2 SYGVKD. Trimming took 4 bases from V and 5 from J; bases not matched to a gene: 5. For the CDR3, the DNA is TGTGCCATCAGTGCGGTAGCGGGAGATGAGACCCAGTACTTC. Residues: CAISAVAGDETQYF.

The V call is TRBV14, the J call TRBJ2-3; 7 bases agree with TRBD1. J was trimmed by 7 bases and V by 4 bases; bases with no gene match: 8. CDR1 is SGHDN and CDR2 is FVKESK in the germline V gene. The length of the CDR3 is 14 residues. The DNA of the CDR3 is TGTGCCAGCAGCCCACACCAGGGGGTGCATACGCAGTATTTT. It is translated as CASSPHQGVHTQYF.

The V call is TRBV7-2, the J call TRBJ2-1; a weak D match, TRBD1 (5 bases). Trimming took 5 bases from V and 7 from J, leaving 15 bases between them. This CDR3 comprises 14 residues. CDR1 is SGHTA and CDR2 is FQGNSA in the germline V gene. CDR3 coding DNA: TGTGCCAGCAGCCCGCAGACAGTTTTGAATGAGCAGTTCTTC. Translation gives CASSPQTVLNEQFF.

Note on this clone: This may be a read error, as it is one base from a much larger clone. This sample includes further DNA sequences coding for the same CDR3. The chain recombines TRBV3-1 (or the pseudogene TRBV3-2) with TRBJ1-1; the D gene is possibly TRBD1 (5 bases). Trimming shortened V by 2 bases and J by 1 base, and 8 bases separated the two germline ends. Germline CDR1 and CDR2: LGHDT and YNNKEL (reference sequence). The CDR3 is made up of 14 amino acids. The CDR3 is CASSQSTENTEAFF. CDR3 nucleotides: TGTGCCAGCAGCCAATCGACAGAGAACACTGAAGCTTTCTTT.

This CDR3 is CASRVTGDASPLHF. The DNA of the CDR3 is TGTGCCAGCAGGGTGACAGGGGATGCTTCACCCCTCCACTTT. The V and J genes are TRBV13 and TRBJ1-6; 8 bases are shared with TRBD1. Germline V gene sequence: CDR1 PRHDT, CDR2 FYEKMQ (reference sequence). Trimming at V came to 6 bases and at J to 9 bases, leaving 7 bases not matched to a gene. The CDR3 is made up of 14 amino acids.

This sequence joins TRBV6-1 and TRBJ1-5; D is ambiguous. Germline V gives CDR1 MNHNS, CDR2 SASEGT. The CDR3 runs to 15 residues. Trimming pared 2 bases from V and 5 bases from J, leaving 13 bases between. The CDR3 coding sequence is TGTGCCAGCAGTGAACGGTGGTACGGGGATCAGCCCCAGCATTTT. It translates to CASSERWYGDQPQHF.

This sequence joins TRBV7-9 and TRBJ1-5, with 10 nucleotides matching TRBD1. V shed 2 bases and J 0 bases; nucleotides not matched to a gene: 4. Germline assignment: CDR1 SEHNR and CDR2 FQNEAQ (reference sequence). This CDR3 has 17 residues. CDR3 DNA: TGTGCCAGCAGCTTAAGGGACAGGGGAAATAGCAATCAGCCCCAGCATTTT. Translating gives CASSLRDRGNSNQPQHF.

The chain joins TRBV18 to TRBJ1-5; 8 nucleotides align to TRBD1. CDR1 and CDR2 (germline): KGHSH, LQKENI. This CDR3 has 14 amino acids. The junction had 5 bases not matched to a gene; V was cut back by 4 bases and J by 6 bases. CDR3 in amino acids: CASSRQGAGQPQHF. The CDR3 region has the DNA TGTGCCAGCTCACGCCAGGGGGCCGGTCAGCCCCAGCATTTT.

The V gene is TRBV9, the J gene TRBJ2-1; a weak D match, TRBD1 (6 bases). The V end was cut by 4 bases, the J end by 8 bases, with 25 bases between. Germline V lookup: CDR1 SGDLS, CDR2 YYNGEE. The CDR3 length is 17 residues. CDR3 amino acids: CASSSSSGGQLVDEQFF. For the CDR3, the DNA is TGTGCCAGCAGCTCCAGTAGTGGGGGACAATTGGTGGATGAGCAGTTCTTC. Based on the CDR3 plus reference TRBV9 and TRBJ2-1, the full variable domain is DSGVTQTPKHLITATGQRVTLRCSPRSGDLSVYWYQQSLDQGLQFLIQYYNGEERAKGNILERFSAQQFPDLHSELNLSSLELGDSALYFCASSSSSGGQLVDEQFFGPGTRLTVL.

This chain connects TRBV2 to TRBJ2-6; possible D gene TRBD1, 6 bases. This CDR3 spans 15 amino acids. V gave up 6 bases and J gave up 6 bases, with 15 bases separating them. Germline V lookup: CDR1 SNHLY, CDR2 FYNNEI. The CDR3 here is CASSVPLGAANVLTF. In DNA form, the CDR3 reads TGTGCCAGCAGCGTACCGTTGGGGGCGGCCAACGTCCTGACTTTC.

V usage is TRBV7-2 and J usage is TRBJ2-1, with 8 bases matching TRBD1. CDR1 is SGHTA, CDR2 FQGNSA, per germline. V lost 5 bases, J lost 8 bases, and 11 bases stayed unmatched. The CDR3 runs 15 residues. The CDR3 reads CASSLDRGKLDEQFF. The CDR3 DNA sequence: TGTGCCAGCAGCCTCGACAGGGGAAAGCTGGATGAGCAGTTCTTC.

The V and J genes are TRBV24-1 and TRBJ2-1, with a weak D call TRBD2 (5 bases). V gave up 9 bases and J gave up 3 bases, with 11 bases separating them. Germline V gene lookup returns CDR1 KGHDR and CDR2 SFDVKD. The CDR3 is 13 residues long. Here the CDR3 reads CATQGSGYNEQFF. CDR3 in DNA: TGTGCCACCCAAGGAAGCGGCTACAATGAGCAGTTCTTC.

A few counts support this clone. The CDR3 spells CASGSGIASRNTGELFF. The CDR3 DNA sequence: TGTGCCAGCGGCTCTGGTATAGCTTCTCGGAACACCGGGGAGCTGTTTTTT. V gene TRBV27 combines with J gene TRBJ2-2; D not certain. CDR1 MNHEY and CDR2 SMNVEV come from the germline V gene (reference sequence). Trimming took off 8 bases at V and 1 base at J, with 20 bases between the two ends. This CDR3 is 17 amino acids long.

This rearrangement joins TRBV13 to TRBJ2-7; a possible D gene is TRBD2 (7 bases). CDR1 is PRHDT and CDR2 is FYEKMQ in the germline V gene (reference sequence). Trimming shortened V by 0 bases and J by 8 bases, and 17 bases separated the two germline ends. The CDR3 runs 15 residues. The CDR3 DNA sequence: TGTGCCAGCAGCTTAGGAGGCGGGGGCCTTTCGCAGCAGTACTTC. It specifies CASSLGGGGLSQQYF.

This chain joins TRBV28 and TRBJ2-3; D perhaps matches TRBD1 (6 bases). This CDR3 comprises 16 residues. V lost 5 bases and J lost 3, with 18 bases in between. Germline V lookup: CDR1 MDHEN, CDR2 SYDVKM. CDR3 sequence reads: CASSRVGARITDTQYF. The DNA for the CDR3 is TGTGCCAGCAGTCGCGTGGGGGCTCGCATTACAGATACGCAGTATTTT. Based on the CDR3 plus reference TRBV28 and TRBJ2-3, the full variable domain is DVKVTQSSRYLVKRTGEKVFLECVQDMDHENMFWYRQDPGLGLRLIYFSYDVKMKEKGDIPEGYSVSREKKERFSLILESASTNQTSMYLCASSRVGARITDTQYFGPGTRLTVL.

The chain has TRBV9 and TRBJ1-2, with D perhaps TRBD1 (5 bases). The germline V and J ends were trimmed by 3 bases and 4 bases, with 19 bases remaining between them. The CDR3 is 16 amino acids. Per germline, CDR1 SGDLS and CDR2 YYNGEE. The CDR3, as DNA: TGTGCCAGCAGCGGTCGTCGGGGGTACAGTGTCTATGGCTACACCTTC. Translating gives CASSGRRGYSVYGYTF.

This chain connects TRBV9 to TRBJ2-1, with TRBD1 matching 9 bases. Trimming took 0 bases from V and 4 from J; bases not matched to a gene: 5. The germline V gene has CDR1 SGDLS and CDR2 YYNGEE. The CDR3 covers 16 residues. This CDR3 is CASSVGGTGFYNEQFF. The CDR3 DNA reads TGTGCCAGCAGCGTAGGGGGGACAGGGTTTTACAATGAGCAGTTCTTC.

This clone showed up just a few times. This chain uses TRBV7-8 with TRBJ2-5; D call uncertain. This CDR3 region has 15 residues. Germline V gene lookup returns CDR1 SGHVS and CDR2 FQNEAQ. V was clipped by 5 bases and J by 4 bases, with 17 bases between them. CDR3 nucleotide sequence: TGTGCCAGCAGCATAACAGAGATGGCGTCAGAGACCCAGTACTTC. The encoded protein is CASSITEMASETQYF.

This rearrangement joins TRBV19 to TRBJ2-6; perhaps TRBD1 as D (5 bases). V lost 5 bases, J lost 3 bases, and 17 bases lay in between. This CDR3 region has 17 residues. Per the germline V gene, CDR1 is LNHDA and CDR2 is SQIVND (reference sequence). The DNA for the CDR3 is TGTGCCAGTAGTCGCAGGGAAGGGATGGTTGGGGCCAACGTCCTGACTTTC. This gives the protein CASSRREGMVGANVLTF.

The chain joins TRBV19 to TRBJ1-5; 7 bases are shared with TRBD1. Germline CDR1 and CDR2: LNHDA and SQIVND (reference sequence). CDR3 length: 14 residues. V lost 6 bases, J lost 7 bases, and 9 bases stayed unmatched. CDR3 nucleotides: TGTGCCAGTAGCATTAACAGGGGAGTACAGCCCCAGCATTTT. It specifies CASSINRGVQPQHF.

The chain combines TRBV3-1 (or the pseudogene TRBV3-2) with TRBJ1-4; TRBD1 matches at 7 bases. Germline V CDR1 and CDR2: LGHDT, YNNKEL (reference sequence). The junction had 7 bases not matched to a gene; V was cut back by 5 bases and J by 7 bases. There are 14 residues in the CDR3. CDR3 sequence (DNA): TGTGCCAGCAGCGTAACAGGGGCTACTGAAAAACTGTTTTTT. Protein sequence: CASSVTGATEKLFF.

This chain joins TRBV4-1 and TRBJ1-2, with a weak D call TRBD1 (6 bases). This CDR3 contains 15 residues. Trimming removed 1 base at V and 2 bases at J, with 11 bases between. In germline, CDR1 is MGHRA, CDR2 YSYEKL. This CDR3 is CASSQVEGVNYGYTF. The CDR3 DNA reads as TGCGCCAGCAGCCAAGTTGAGGGGGTAAACTATGGCTACACCTTC.

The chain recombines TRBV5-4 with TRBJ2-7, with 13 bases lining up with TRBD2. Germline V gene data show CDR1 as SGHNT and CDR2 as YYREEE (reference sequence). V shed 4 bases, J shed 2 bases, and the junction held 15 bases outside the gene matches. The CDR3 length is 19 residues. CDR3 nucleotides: TGTGCCAGCAGCGGACACAGGGGGGGGACTAGCGGGGACACCTACGAGCAGTACTTC. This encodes CASSGHRGGTSGDTYEQYF.

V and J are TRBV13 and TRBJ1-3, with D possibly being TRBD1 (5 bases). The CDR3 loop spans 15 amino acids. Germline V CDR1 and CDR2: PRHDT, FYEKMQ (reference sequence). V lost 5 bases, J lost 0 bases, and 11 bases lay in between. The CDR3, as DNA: TGTGCCAGCAGCGATACAGGTTCCTCTGGAAACACCATATATTTT. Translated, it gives CASSDTGSSGNTIYF.

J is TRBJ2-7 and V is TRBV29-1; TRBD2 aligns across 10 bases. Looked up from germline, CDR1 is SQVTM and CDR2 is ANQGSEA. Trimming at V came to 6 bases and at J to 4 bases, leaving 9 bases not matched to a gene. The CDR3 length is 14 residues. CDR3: CSVPPPLAGYEQYF. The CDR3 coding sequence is TGCAGCGTACCTCCGCCACTAGCGGGGTACGAGCAGTACTTC.

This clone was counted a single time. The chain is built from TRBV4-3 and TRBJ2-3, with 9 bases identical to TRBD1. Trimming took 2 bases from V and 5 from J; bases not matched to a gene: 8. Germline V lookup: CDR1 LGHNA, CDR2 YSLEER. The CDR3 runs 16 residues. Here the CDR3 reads CASSQTGGGRQDTQYF. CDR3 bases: TGCGCCAGCAGCCAAACAGGGGGCGGTCGGCAAGATACGCAGTATTTT.

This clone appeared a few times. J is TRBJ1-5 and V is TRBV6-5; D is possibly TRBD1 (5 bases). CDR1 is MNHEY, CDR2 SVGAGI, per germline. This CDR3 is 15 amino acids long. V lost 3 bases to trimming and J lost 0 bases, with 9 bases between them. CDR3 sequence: CASSYQGYSNQPQHF. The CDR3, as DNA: TGTGCCAGCAGTTATCAGGGATATAGCAATCAGCCCCAGCATTTT.

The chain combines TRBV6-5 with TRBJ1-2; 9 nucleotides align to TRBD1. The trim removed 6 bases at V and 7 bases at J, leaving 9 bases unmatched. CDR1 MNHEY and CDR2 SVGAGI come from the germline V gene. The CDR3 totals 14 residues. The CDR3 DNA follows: TGTGCCAGCAGAACCGGGACAGGGACTCCTGGCTACACCTTC. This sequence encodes CASRTGTGTPGYTF.

The CDR3 coding sequence is TGTGCCACCAGTGATCGGGAGGGCACAGATACGCAGTATTTT. Protein sequence: CATSDREGTDTQYF. J is TRBJ2-3 and V is TRBV24-1, with 7 bases matching TRBD2. The CDR3 runs 14 residues. V shed 3 bases and J 1 base; nucleotides not matched to a gene: 0. The germline V gene has CDR1 KGHDR and CDR2 SFDVKD.